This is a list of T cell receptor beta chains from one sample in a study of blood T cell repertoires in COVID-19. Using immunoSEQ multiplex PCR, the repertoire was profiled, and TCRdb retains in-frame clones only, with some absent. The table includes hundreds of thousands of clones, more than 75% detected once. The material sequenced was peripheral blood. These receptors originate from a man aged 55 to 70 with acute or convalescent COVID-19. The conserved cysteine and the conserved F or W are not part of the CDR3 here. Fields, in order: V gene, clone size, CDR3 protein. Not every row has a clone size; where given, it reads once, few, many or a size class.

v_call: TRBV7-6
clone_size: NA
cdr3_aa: ASSPRLAGQYNEQF

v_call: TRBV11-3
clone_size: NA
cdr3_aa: ASSPGFLSSGYNEQF

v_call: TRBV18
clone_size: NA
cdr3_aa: ASSPPAGEQY

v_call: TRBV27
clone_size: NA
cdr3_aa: ASSSPGGLGNSPLH

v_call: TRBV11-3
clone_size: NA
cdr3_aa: ASSLGLAGVETQY

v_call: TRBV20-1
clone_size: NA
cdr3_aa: SWGGYEQY

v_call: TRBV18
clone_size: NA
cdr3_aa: ASSPGGYNQPQH

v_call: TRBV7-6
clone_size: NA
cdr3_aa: ASSLRGWGQGDNEQF

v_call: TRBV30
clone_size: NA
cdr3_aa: ASQRGGGGDSRGRDGYT

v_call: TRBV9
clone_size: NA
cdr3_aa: ASSPGIGNSPLH

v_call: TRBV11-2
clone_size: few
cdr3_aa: ASSLLRGQVGYEQY

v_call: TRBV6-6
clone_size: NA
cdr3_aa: ASSYGEGWQETQY

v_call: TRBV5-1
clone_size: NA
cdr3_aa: ASSSTSGGFSTDTQY

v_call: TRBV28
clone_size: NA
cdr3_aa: ASSLLSVQGANTEAF

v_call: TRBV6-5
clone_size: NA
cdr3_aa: ATKQYLSYQPQH

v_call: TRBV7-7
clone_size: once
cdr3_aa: ASSLGTGSRETQY

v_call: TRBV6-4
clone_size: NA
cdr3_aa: ASSDSTGLNTEAF

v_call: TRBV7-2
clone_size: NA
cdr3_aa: ASSLGTYNVNQPQH

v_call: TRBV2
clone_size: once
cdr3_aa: ASSRLAGVDTQY

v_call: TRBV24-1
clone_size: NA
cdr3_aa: ATSDGIKETQY

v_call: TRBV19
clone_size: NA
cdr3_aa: ASSGRTSGGAAVTGELF

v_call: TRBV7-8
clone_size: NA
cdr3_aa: ASNTLGTGAYEQY

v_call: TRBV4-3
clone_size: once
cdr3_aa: ASSQGVWAAEAF

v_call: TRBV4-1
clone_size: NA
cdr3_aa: ASSTGVRGGSYNEQF

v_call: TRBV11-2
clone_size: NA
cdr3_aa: ASSLEGNYGYT

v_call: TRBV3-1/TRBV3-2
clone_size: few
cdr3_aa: ASSQETGGARSLH

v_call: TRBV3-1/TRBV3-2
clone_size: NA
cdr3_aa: ASSQVPGGSDGYT

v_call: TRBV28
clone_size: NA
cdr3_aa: ASSVQGQPQH

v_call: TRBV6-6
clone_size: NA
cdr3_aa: ASSPGTGGSHVGGYT

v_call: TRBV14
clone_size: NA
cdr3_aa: ASSPVDYPSSYEQY

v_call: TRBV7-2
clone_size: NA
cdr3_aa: ASSLARRGETQY

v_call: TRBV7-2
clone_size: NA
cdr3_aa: ASSLLGGASYNEQF

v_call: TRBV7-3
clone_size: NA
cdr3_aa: ASSLTGGFIQY

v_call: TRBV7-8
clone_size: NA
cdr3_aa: ASSFGGGFYNEQF

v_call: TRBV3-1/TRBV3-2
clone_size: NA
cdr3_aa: ASSSEGLQETQY

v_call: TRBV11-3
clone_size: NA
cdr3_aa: ASSRGVDGANVLT

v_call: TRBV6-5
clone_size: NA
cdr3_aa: ASSYLDSNQPQH

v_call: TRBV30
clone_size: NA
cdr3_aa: AWKPGGQGYGYT

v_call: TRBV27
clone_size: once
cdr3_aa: ASSLRGLSEQY

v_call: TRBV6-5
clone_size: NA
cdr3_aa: ASSYPGRDGYT

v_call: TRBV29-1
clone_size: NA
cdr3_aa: SVARTGSTDTQY

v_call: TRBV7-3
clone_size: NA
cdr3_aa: ASSLDRAAGETQY

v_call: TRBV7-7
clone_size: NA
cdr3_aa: ASSGTSVETQY

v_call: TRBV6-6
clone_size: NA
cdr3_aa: ASSDRQGTAYEQY

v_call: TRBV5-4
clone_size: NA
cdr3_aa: ASSPGVMAEKLF

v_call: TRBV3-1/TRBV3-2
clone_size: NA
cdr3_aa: ARPAAPLPETTYEQY